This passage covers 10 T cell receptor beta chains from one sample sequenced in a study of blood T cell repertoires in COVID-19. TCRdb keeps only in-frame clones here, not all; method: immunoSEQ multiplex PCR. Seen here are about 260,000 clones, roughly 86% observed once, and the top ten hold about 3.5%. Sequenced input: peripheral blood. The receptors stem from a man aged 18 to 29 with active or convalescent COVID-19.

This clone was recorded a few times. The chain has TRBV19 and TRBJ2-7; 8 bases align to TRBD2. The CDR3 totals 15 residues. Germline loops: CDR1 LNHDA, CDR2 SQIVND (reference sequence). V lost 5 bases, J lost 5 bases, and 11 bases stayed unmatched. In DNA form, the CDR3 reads TGTGCCAGTAGTCCCCTCAGCGGGAGAGGGGACGAGCAGTACTTC. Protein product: CASSPLSGRGDEQYF.

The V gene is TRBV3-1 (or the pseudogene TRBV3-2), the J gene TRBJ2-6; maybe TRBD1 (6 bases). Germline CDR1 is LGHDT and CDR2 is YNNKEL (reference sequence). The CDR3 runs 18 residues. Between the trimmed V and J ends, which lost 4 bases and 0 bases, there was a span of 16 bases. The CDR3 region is CASSRGWGPSSGANVLTF. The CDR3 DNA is TGTGCCAGCAGCCGCGGCTGGGGGCCTAGCTCTGGGGCCAACGTCCTGACTTTC.

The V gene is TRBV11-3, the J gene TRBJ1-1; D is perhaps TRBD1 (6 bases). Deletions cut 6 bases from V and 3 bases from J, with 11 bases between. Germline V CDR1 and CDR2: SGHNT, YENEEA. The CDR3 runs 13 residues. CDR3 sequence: CASSRQVDTEAFF. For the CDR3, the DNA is TGTGCCAGCAGTAGACAGGTCGACACTGAAGCTTTCTTT. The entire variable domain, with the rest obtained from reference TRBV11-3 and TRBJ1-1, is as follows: EAGVVQSPRYKIIEKKQPVAFWCNPISGHNTLYWYLQNLGQGPELLIRYENEEAVDDSQLPKDRFSAERLKGVDSTLKIQPAELGDSAVYLCASSRQVDTEAFFGQGTRLTVV.

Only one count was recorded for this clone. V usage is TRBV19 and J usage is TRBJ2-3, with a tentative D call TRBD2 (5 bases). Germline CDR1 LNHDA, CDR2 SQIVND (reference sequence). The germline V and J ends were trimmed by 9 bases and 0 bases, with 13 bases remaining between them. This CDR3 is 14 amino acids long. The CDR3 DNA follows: TGTGCCAGCGCCCGGGATCCGAGCACAGATACGCAGTATTTT. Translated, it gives CASARDPSTDTQYF.

The DNA of the CDR3 is TGTGCCAGCTCACACCCGACAGTTTCCACAGATACGCAGTATTTT. Its protein product is CASSHPTVSTDTQYF. The rearrangement links TRBV18 to TRBJ2-3; the D gene is possibly TRBD1 (5 bases). The V end was cut by 4 bases, the J end by 2 bases, with 13 bases between. The CDR3 contains 15 residues. Germline CDR1 KGHSH, CDR2 LQKENI.

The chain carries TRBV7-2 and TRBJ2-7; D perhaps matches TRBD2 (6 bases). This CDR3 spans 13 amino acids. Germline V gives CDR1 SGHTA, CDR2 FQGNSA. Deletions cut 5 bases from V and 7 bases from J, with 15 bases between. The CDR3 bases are TGTGCCAGCAGCCTGGACTATACCCGGGAGCAGTACTTC. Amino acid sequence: CASSLDYTREQYF.

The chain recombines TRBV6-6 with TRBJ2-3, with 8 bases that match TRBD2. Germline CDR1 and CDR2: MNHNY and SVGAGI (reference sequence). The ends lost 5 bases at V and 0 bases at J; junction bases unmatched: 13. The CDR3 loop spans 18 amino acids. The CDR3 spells CASSPSAGLVGSTDTQYF. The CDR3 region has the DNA TGTGCCAGCAGTCCCTCAGCGGGACTAGTCGGGAGCACAGATACGCAGTATTTT.

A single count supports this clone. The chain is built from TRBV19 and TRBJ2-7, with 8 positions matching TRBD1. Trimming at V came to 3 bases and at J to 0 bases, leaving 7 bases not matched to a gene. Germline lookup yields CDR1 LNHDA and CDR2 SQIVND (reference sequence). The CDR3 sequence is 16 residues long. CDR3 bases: TGTGCCAGTAGTATCCGCAGGGGGCCTCTCTCCTACGAGCAGTACTTC. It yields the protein CASSIRRGPLSYEQYF.

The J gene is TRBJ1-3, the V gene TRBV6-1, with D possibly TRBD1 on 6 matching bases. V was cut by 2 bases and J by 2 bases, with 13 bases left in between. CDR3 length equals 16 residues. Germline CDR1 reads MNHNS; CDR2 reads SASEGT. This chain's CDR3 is CASSENQGSAGNTIYF. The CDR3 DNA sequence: TGTGCCAGCAGTGAAAATCAGGGGTCGGCTGGAAACACCATATATTTT.

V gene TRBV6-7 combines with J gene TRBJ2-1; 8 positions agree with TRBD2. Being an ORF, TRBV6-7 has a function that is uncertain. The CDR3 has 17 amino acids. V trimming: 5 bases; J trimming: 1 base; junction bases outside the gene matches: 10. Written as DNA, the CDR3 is TGTGCCAGCAGTCGCCCGGGACTAGGGTTTTCCTACAATGAGCAGTTCTTC. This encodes CASSRPGLGFSYNEQFF.